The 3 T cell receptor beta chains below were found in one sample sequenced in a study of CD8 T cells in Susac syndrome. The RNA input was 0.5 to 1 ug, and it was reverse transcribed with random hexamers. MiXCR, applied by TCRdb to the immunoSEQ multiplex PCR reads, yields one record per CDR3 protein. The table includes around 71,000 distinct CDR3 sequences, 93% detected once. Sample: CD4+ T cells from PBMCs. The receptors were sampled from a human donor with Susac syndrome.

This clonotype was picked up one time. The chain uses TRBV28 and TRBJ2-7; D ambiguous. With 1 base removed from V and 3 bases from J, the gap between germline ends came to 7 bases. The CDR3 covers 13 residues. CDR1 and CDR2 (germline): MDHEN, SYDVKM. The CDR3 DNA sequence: TGTGCCAGCAGTTTATCCCTAGACTACGAGCAGTACTTC. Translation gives CASSLSLDYEQYF.

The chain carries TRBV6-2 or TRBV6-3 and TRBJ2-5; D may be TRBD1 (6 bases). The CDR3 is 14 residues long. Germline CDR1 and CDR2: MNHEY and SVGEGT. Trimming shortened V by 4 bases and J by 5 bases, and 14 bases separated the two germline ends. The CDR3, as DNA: TGTGCCAGCAGTTTGGACAGTGTTCGGGAGACCCAGTACTTC. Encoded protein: CASSLDSVRETQYF.

The CDR3: CASSASGSNTEAFF. CDR3 nucleotide sequence: TGTGCCAGCTCCGCCTCCGGGTCGAACACTGAAGCTTTCTTT. The chain couples TRBV18 to TRBJ1-1; D uncertain. Trimming left V 6 bases short and J 1 base short, with 12 bases between. Germline V gene sequence: CDR1 KGHSH, CDR2 LQKENI. The CDR3 runs to 14 residues.